A single T cell receptor beta chain is shown here with its context. Its specificity is unknown. V lost 3 bases and J lost 0; bases outside the gene matches: 2. Per the germline V gene, CDR1 is LNHDA and CDR2 is SQIVND (reference sequence). This CDR3 contains 16 residues. The data stem from a study of T cell repertoires in cytomegalovirus infection. Findings of the study overall: Carriage of CMV together with the relevant HLA was identifiable through cumulative public TCR beta family frequency. Clonotypes of TCR beta that were HLA-C-restricted and CMV-specific dominated the ex vivo response.

TCRdb called the reads again in MiXCR, with one record for every CDR3 protein. The repertoire holds around 350,000 distinct CDR3 sequences, with 15% to 20% as singletons. The sequenced material came from PBMCs. The rearrangement links TRBV19 to TRBJ2-1; TRBD2 aligns across 10 bases. The clonotype originates from a human donor in good health (CMV status not recorded). Some clones in this sample may be carry-over from other donors' samples. For the CDR3, the DNA is TGTGCCAGTAGTATTCGGACTAGCGGCTCCTACAATGAGCAGTTCTTC. As protein: CASSIRTSGSYNEQFF.